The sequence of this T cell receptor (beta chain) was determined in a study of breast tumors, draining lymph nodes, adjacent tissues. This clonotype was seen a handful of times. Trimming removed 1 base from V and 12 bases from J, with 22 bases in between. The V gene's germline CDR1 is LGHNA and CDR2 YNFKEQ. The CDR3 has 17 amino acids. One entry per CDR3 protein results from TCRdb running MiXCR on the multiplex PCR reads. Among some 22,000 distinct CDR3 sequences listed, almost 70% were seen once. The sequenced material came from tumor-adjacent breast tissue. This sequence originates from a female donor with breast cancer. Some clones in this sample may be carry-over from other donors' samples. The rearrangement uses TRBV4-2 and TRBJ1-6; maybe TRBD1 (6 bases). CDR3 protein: CASSQVSLAGGLKPLHF. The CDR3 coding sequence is TGTGCCAGCAGCCAAGTATCCCTGGCGGGGGGCCTTAAACCCCTCCACTTT.